This passage covers 17 T cell receptor beta chains from one sample sequenced in a study of T cell repertoires in cytomegalovirus infection. TCRdb processed the reads anew with MiXCR; each CDR3 protein has one entry. This table holds about 700,000 distinct CDR3 sequences, around a third found once. Their recognized antigens are unknown. The sequencing here drew on cultured PBMCs, taken from culture after CMV antigen stimulation. The receptors here all came from a human donor in good health (CMV status not recorded). Some clones in this sample may be carry-over from other donors' samples.

The chain recombines TRBV19 with TRBJ1-1; 9 bases agree with TRBD1. The CDR3 is 13 residues long. V was pared by 6 bases and J by 8 bases, with 7 bases of the junction left unmatched. Germline assignment: CDR1 LNHDA and CDR2 SQIVND (reference sequence). The CDR3 coding sequence is TGTGCCAGTAGGGGGACAGGGAAAGAAGAAGCTTTCTTT. This sequence encodes CASRGTGKEEAFF.

The chain has TRBV19 and TRBJ2-1, with 13 nucleotides matching TRBD2. Germline assignment: CDR1 LNHDA and CDR2 SQIVND (reference sequence). This CDR3 has 15 residues. V shed 6 bases, J shed 6 bases, and the junction held 5 bases outside the gene matches. Here the CDR3 DNA reads TGTGCCAGTAGCATACTAGCGGGAGGGGGCAATGAGCAGTTCTTC. This encodes CASSILAGGGNEQFF. Variable domain in full (rest from reference TRBV19 and TRBJ2-1): DGGITQSPKYLFRKEGQNVTLSCEQNLNHDAMYWYRQDPGQGLRLIYYSQIVNDFQKGDIAEGYSVSREKKESFPLTVTSAQKNPTAFYLCASSILAGGGNEQFFGPGTRLTVL.

The chain links TRBV6-1 to TRBJ2-5; 7 nucleotides agree with TRBD2. Germline CDR1 MNHNS, CDR2 SASEGT. The CDR3 contains 18 residues. Losses at the gene ends were 0 bases for V and 5 bases for J; bases not matched to a gene: 15. Here the CDR3 reads CASSEAGDTGGYRETQYF. The CDR3 DNA reads as TGTGCCAGCAGTGAAGCGGGAGATACCGGGGGGTATCGGGAGACCCAGTACTTC.

J is TRBJ2-1 and V is TRBV6-5; weak D call: TRBD2 (5 bases). Between the trimmed V and J ends, which lost 3 bases and 1 base, there was a span of 16 bases. CDR3 length equals 17 residues. CDR1 is MNHEY and CDR2 is SVGAGI in the germline V gene. CDR3 nucleotide sequence: TGTGCCAGCAGTTATAAGTGGAGGAGTCCTTCCTACAATGAGCAGTTCTTC. Amino acids: CASSYKWRSPSYNEQFF.

Only a few counts were recorded for this clonotype. The genes are TRBV7-8 and TRBJ1-6; TRBD1 matches 10 bases. V shed 5 bases and J 3 bases; nucleotides not matched to a gene: 4. The length of the CDR3 is 16 residues. Germline V gene data show CDR1 as SGHVS and CDR2 as FQNEAQ. CDR3 in DNA: TGTGCCAGCAGCGGCCGGGACAGGGGCTATAATTCACCCCTCCACTTT. Amino acids: CASSGRDRGYNSPLHF.

This clonotype was detected only a few times. The gene calls are TRBV11-2 and TRBJ1-5; D is perhaps TRBD1 (6 bases). Germline CDR1 SGHAT, CDR2 FQNNGV. The V end was cut by 1 base, the J end by 4 bases, with 14 bases between. The CDR3 sequence is 16 residues long. The CDR3 here is CASSLGRGGTNQPQHF. The CDR3, as DNA: TGTGCCAGCAGCTTAGGACGAGGGGGGACAAATCAGCCCCAGCATTTT. The full variable domain, completed using reference TRBV11-2 and TRBJ1-5, is EAGVAQSPRYKIIEKRQSVAFWCNPISGHATLYWYQQILGQGPKLLIQFQNNGVVDDSQLPKDRFSAERLKGVDSTLKIQPAKLEDSAVYLCASSLGRGGTNQPQHFGDGTRLSIL.

Notes on this clonotype: A junction boundary mismatches the germline segment, possibly from a read error. This rearrangement joins TRBV6-2 or TRBV6-3 to TRBJ2-7, with 8 bases lining up with TRBD1. This CDR3 comprises 14 residues. Germline V gene lookup returns CDR1 MNHEY and CDR2 SVGEGT. CDR3 sequence (DNA): TGTGGCAGCAGCTCCATGACAGGGGACTACGAGCAGTACTTC. Protein product: CGSSSMTGDYEQYF.

This chain connects TRBV7-6 to TRBJ2-5; TRBD1 is a possible D gene (6 bases). Per the germline V gene, CDR1 is SGHVS and CDR2 is FNYEAQ. Trimming removed 5 bases from V and 2 bases from J, with 12 bases in between. The CDR3 loop spans 14 amino acids. The DNA for the CDR3 is TGTGCCAGCAGCCGATCGGGACAACAAGAGACCCAGTACTTC. This gives the protein CASSRSGQQETQYF.

The chain carries TRBV11-2 and TRBJ2-5, with D perhaps being TRBD1 or TRBD2 (6 bases each). Germline-derived CDR1 and CDR2 are SGHAT and FQNNGV. Trimming removed 8 bases from V and 7 bases from J, with 23 bases in between. The CDR3 consists of 15 residues. CDR3 DNA sequence: TGTGCCAGCTATAACCCCGGGGGACAATGGGGGACCCAGTACTTC. Residues: CASYNPGGQWGTQYF.

The rearrangement links TRBV6-6 to TRBJ2-1; D gene uncertain. The CDR3 consists of 13 residues. The V and J ends lost 7 bases and 12 bases respectively, with 19 bases between them. Germline CDR1 reads MNHNY; CDR2 reads SVGAGI (reference sequence). The CDR3 DNA is TGTGCCAGCACCGAGTCGGTCCCCTCCACGCAGTTCTTC. This encodes CASTESVPSTQFF.

This clonotype turned up a few times. The rearrangement links TRBV12-3 or TRBV12-4 to TRBJ2-5; D gene unclear. The CDR3 is 11 residues long. Trimming cost V 8 bases and J 6 bases, with 10 bases left between them. CDR3 protein: CASLFGKTQYF. The CDR3 DNA reads TGTGCCAGCTTATTCGGAAAGACCCAGTACTTC.

This clonotype turned up a few times. V gene TRBV7-2 combines with J gene TRBJ2-1; D not certain. The germline V gene has CDR1 SGHTA and CDR2 FQGNSA. This CDR3 is 16 amino acids long. V lost 2 bases to trimming and J lost 6 bases, with 17 bases between them. The CDR3 reads CASSLKSVVGFNEQFF. For the CDR3, the DNA is TGTGCCAGCAGCTTAAAATCGGTCGTCGGCTTCAATGAGCAGTTCTTC.

J is TRBJ1-5 and V is TRBV2; D possibly corresponds to TRBD1 (5 bases). Germline CDR1 and CDR2: SNHLY and FYNNEI. V lost 6 bases and J 5 bases, leaving 14 bases between the germline ends. The CDR3 consists of 14 residues. The chain's CDR3 is CASRSGTPDQPQHF. The CDR3 DNA reads TGTGCCAGCAGGTCCGGGACCCCAGATCAGCCCCAGCATTTT. The whole variable domain, remainder taken from reference TRBV2 and TRBJ1-5, is EPEVTQTPSHQVTQMGQEVILRCVPISNHLYFYWYRQILGQKVEFLVSFYNNEISEKSEIFDDQFSVERPDGSNFTLKIRSTKLEDSAMYFCASRSGTPDQPQHFGDGTRLSIL.

As for this clonotype: A junction end diverges from the germline sequence, so it may reflect a read error. The chain is built from TRBV27 and TRBJ2-6; a weak D match, TRBD1 (5 bases). The germline V gene encodes CDR1 MNHEY and CDR2 SMNVEV (reference sequence). The CDR3 length is 17 residues. CDR3: CASSLSNPGPGANVLTF. The CDR3 DNA reads TGTGCCAGCAGCTTATCTAATCCAGGGCCCGGGGCCAACGTCCTGACTTTC.

This sequence joins TRBV20-1 and TRBJ2-5, with a possible D match to TRBD2 (5 bases). Trimming removed 1 base from V and 0 bases from J, with 9 bases in between. The CDR3 is 14 amino acids. CDR1 and CDR2 from the germline V gene are DFQATT and SNEGSKA (reference sequence). Here the CDR3 reads CSARGTGNQETQYF. CDR3 in DNA: TGCAGTGCTAGAGGGACGGGGAACCAAGAGACCCAGTACTTC.

This clonotype was observed a handful of times. This sequence joins TRBV7-9 and TRBJ2-3; TRBD2 is a possible D gene (6 bases). V was trimmed by 5 bases and J by 0 bases, leaving 9 bases between them. The V gene's germline CDR1 is SEHNR and CDR2 FQNEAQ (reference sequence). The CDR3 is made up of 14 amino acids. The CDR3 loop reads CASSQRASTDTQYF. CDR3 in DNA: TGTGCCAGCAGCCAGCGGGCAAGCACAGATACGCAGTATTTT.

The CDR3 coding sequence is TGTGCCAGTAGGCAGCTCTTGGGTGGCACAGATACGCAGTATTTT. Protein product: CASRQLLGGTDTQYF. The genes are TRBV19 and TRBJ2-3, with D unclear. The CDR3 runs 15 residues. The V end was cut by 6 bases, the J end by 1 base, with 14 bases between. CDR1 LNHDA and CDR2 SQIVND come from the germline V gene (reference sequence).